The 32 T cell receptor beta chains presented below share a single source sample, sequenced in a study of CD8 T cells in Susac syndrome. An amount of RNA that ranged from roughly 0.5 to 1 ug was reverse transcribed with random hexamers. TCRdb independently ran MiXCR on the immunoSEQ multiplex PCR reads; one entry per CDR3 protein. The table lists about 150,000 distinct CDR3 sequences, roughly 94% of them singletons. Material: CD8+ T cells from PBMCs. These receptors originate from a human donor with multiple sclerosis.

The genes are TRBV29-1 and TRBJ2-3, with TRBD2 identical over 10 bases. V lost 1 base to trimming and J lost 0 bases; unmatched junction nucleotides: 7. This CDR3 spans 17 amino acids. Per the germline V gene, CDR1 is SQVTM and CDR2 is ANQGSEA. The CDR3 spells CSVEGFLAGASTDTQYF. Written as DNA, the CDR3 is TGCAGCGTTGAAGGGTTCCTAGCGGGGGCTAGCACAGATACGCAGTATTTT.

This rearrangement joins TRBV19 to TRBJ1-2, with D hard to call. CDR1 LNHDA and CDR2 SQIVND come from the germline V gene (reference sequence). Trimming took 4 bases from V and 0 from J, leaving 6 bases between them. There are 13 residues in the CDR3. As DNA, the CDR3 is TGTGCCAGTAGTACTAAATCTAACTATGGCTACACCTTC. It specifies CASSTKSNYGYTF.

This sequence joins TRBV5-4 and TRBJ2-6; 7 bases fit TRBD1. The CDR3 runs to 19 residues. V lost 6 bases and J lost 3; bases outside the gene matches: 18. Germline CDR1 SGHNT, CDR2 YYREEE (reference sequence). The DNA of the CDR3 is TGTGCCAGCAACACTACGCCGGGACAGAAGCCCTTTGGGGCCAACGTCCTGACTTTC. This codes for CASNTTPGQKPFGANVLTF.

CDR3 nucleotides: TGTGCCAGCAGCCCCAGGGTGGGGAACACCGGGGAGCTGTTTTTT. As protein: CASSPRVGNTGELFF. This chain connects TRBV2 to TRBJ2-2, with D perhaps TRBD1 (5 bases). Germline V gene data show CDR1 as SNHLY and CDR2 as FYNNEI. V was clipped by 6 bases and J by 1 base, with 12 bases between them. This CDR3 has 15 amino acids.

The chain links TRBV7-2 to TRBJ1-5, with TRBD1 matching over 8 bases. This CDR3 contains 13 residues. V gave up 8 bases and J gave up 3 bases; unmatched junction bases: 3. Germline CDR1 and CDR2: SGHTA and FQGNSA. CDR3 amino acids: CASSDRDNQPQHF. CDR3 sequence (DNA): TGTGCCAGCTCGGACAGGGACAATCAGCCCCAGCATTTT.

This chain's CDR3 is CASSQMTGYNGYTF. CDR3 in DNA: TGTGCCAGCAGCCAGATGACAGGGTATAATGGCTACACCTTC. The chain links TRBV4-2 to TRBJ1-2, with 7 positions matching TRBD1. This CDR3 spans 14 amino acids. V shed 3 bases, J shed 6 bases, and the junction held 7 bases outside the gene matches. CDR1 is LGHNA and CDR2 is YNFKEQ in the germline V gene.

The J gene is TRBJ2-1, the V gene TRBV30, with 7 nucleotides matching TRBD1. The CDR3 is 11 residues long. Per germline, CDR1 GTSNPN and CDR2 SVGIG (reference sequence). Trimming removed 4 bases from V and 7 bases from J; junction bases left unmatched: 1. The DNA for the CDR3 is TGTGCCTGGACAGGGGGTAATGAGCAGTTCTTC. Residues: CAWTGGNEQFF.

The chain combines TRBV2 with TRBJ2-5; possibly TRBD1 or TRBD2 for D (6 bases each). Germline V gene sequence: CDR1 SNHLY, CDR2 FYNNEI. CDR3 length: 15 amino acids. Deletions cut 2 bases from V and 5 bases from J, with 15 bases between. The CDR3 reads CASSENGHGGETQYF. Here the CDR3 DNA reads TGTGCCAGCAGTGAAAACGGGCACGGGGGCGAGACCCAGTACTTC.

The chain has TRBV12-3 or TRBV12-4 and TRBJ2-3; D gene unclear. The CDR3 is 16 residues long. V shed 8 bases and J shed 0 bases, with 18 bases lying between them. CDR3 region: CASPPGPLSSTDTQYF. Written as DNA, the CDR3 is TGTGCCAGCCCTCCGGGCCCACTTTCTAGCACAGATACGCAGTATTTT.

The chain carries TRBV27 and TRBJ2-5; 12 bases are shared with TRBD1. The CDR3 has 15 residues. V shed 3 bases and J 5 bases; nucleotides not matched to a gene: 4. In germline, CDR1 is MNHEY, CDR2 SMNVEV (reference sequence). In DNA form, the CDR3 reads TGTGCCAGCAGTTTCGGGACAGGGGGCTGGGAGACCCAGTACTTC. As protein: CASSFGTGGWETQYF.

The CDR3 DNA is TGTGCCAGCAGTCCACTAGCGGGGGGGTTCTATGAGCAGTTCTTC. Translating gives CASSPLAGGFYEQFF. The chain is built from TRBV6-2 or TRBV6-3 and TRBJ2-1, with TRBD2 matching over 13 bases. V trimming: 5 bases; J trimming: 8 bases; junction bases outside the gene matches: 6. CDR3 size: 15 residues. Germline loops: CDR1 MNHEY, CDR2 SVGEGT.

The chain employs TRBV19 and TRBJ1-6; 12 nucleotides agree with TRBD1. CDR3 length: 15 residues. V was clipped by 10 bases and J by 11 bases; unmatched bases: 12. Germline V gene sequence: CDR1 LNHDA, CDR2 SQIVND (reference sequence). CDR3 bases: TGTGCCACCTTGTCCGGGACAGGGGGCTCTGCACCCCTCCACTTT. Its protein is CATLSGTGGSAPLHF.

The chain recombines TRBV30 with TRBJ1-2, with a possible D match to TRBD1 (5 bases). V was cut by 2 bases and J by 4 bases, with 11 bases left in between. There are 13 residues in the CDR3. Germline values: CDR1 GTSNPN, CDR2 SVGIG (reference sequence). This chain's CDR3 is CAWSLGAIYGYTF. The CDR3 bases are TGTGCCTGGAGTCTTGGGGCAATCTATGGCTACACCTTC.

DNA for the CDR3: TGTGCCAGCAGCCCCCGTTCGGGCACGGAAGGGGAGCTGTTTTTT. Protein product: CASSPRSGTEGELFF. The rearrangement uses TRBV7-9 and TRBJ2-2; D gene ambiguous. The CDR3 totals 15 residues. Germline CDR1 is SEHNR and CDR2 is FQNEAQ (reference sequence). V dropped 5 bases and J dropped 8 bases, with 18 bases sitting between them.

V is TRBV27 and J is TRBJ2-7; perhaps TRBD2 as D (5 bases). Germline V gives CDR1 MNHEY, CDR2 SMNVEV (reference sequence). CDR3 size: 17 residues. The V and J ends lost 7 bases and 7 bases respectively, with 29 bases between them. CDR3 bases: TGTGCCAGCATCCCTTCCGCCGGAGCGGCCCCGGTCGGGGAGCAGTACTTC. Protein sequence: CASIPSAGAAPVGEQYF.

This chain uses TRBV7-9 with TRBJ2-2; 7 bases are shared with TRBD1. J was trimmed by 1 base and V by 5 bases; bases with no gene match: 4. This CDR3 spans 15 amino acids. Germline-derived CDR1 and CDR2 are SEHNR and FQNEAQ (reference sequence). The CDR3 coding sequence is TGTGCCAGCAGCGCGGACAGGAGGAACACCGGGGAGCTGTTTTTT. Translating it yields CASSADRRNTGELFF.

This clonotype was counted a single time. This chain connects TRBV7-9 to TRBJ2-5, with D uncertain. The CDR3 runs to 14 residues. Germline V gene data show CDR1 as SEHNR and CDR2 as FQNEAQ (reference sequence). Between the trimmed V and J ends, which lost 1 base and 3 bases, there was a span of 9 bases. CDR3 bases: TGTGCCAGCAGCTTAGTGGTCAGTGAAGAGACCCAGTACTTC. This codes for CASSLVVSEETQYF. Using reference TRBV7-9 and TRBJ2-5 for the parts outside the CDR3, the full variable domain is DTGVSQNPRHKITKRGQNVTFRCDPISEHNRLYWYRQTLGQGPEFLTYFQNEAQLEKSRLLSDRFSAERPKGSFSTLEIQRTEQGDSAMYLCASSLVVSEETQYFGPGTRLLVL.

This sequence joins TRBV27 and TRBJ1-1; 8 positions agree with TRBD1. Germline CDR1 reads MNHEY; CDR2 reads SMNVEV (reference sequence). The length of the CDR3 is 15 residues. Germline trimming cut 4 bases from V and 2 bases from J; bases unmatched to any gene: 6. The CDR3 here is CASSSPAGGNTEAFF. The CDR3 coding sequence is TGTGCCAGCAGTTCCCCAGCAGGGGGCAACACTGAAGCTTTCTTT.

The gene calls are TRBV7-8 and TRBJ2-5; TRBD1 might be the D (7 bases). Deletions cut 4 bases from V and 5 bases from J, with 14 bases between. CDR3 size: 14 residues. Germline values: CDR1 SGHVS, CDR2 FQNEAQ. The CDR3 reads CASSSGGTAETQYF. The CDR3 DNA reads as TGTGCCAGCAGCTCAGGGGGGACGGCGGAGACCCAGTACTTC.

This clonotype was seen a single time. This chain links TRBV29-1 with TRBJ1-2, with 8 bases identical to TRBD1. This CDR3 has 13 amino acids. V gave up 7 bases and J gave up 6 bases; unmatched junction bases: 10. Per germline, CDR1 SQVTM and CDR2 ANQGSEA. The CDR3 loop reads CSGGRADRDGYTF. The CDR3 DNA sequence: TGCAGCGGGGGCAGGGCGGACAGGGATGGCTACACCTTC.

This clonotype occurred once. The V and J genes are TRBV9 and TRBJ1-1; the D gene is possibly TRBD1 (5 bases). V was clipped by 4 bases and J by 10 bases, with 17 bases between them. Per germline, CDR1 SGDLS and CDR2 YYNGEE. CDR3 size: 13 residues. The CDR3 nucleotides read TGTGCCAGCAGCCCCCAGGGTAAATCCCGAGCTTTCTTT. This gives the protein CASSPQGKSRAFF. The full variable domain, completed using reference TRBV9 and TRBJ1-1, is DSGVTQTPKHLITATGQRVTLRCSPRSGDLSVYWYQQSLDQGLQFLIQYYNGEERAKGNILERFSAQQFPDLHSELNLSSLELGDSALYFCASSPQGKSRAFFGQGTRLTVV.

The rearrangement joins TRBV29-1 to TRBJ1-2; 7 positions agree with TRBD1. Germline assignment: CDR1 SQVTM and CDR2 ANQGSEA. Trimming cost V 6 bases and J 3 bases; bases outside gene matches: 10. This CDR3 has 14 amino acids. CDR3 nucleotides: TGCAGCGTCCACGAAGGACAGGAGCACTATGGCTACACCTTC. Translated: CSVHEGQEHYGYTF.

V usage is TRBV2 and J usage is TRBJ1-1; 8 nucleotides agree with TRBD1. CDR3 length: 14 amino acids. V was clipped by 10 bases and J by 6 bases; unmatched bases: 13. Germline loops: CDR1 SNHLY, CDR2 FYNNEI. CDR3 region: CATLRQGTRAEAFF. CDR3 DNA sequence: TGTGCCACCCTCCGACAGGGGACGAGGGCTGAAGCTTTCTTT.

The genes are TRBV6-6 and TRBJ2-7; D is possibly TRBD1 or TRBD2 (5 bases each). The germline V gene has CDR1 MNHNY and CDR2 SVGAGI (reference sequence). The CDR3 contains 15 residues. V lost 0 bases and J lost 6, with 15 bases in between. CDR3 nucleotide sequence: TGTGCCAGCAGTTACTCAGGGACGTCTCTTGGCGAGCAGTACTTC. Protein product: CASSYSGTSLGEQYF.

The gene calls are TRBV5-4 and TRBJ2-5; 7 nucleotides line up with TRBD1. This CDR3 is 18 amino acids long. V lost 4 bases to trimming and J lost 1 base; unmatched junction nucleotides: 16. The V gene's germline CDR1 is SGHNT and CDR2 YYREEE (reference sequence). The CDR3 loop is CASSASESFRGTQETQYF. In DNA, the CDR3 is TGTGCCAGCAGCGCCTCGGAATCCTTCAGGGGGACCCAAGAGACCCAGTACTTC.

J is TRBJ1-1 and V is TRBV3-1; unclear D gene. CDR1 is LGHDT and CDR2 is YNNKEL in the germline V gene (reference sequence). V was cut by 1 base and J by 0 bases, with 6 bases left in between. The CDR3 contains 14 residues. CDR3 nucleotides: TGTGCCAGCAGCCAAGGAGTTCTGAACACTGAAGCTTTCTTT. Translating gives CASSQGVLNTEAFF.

This chain links TRBV27 with TRBJ2-7; weak D call: TRBD1 (6 bases). Per the germline V gene, CDR1 is MNHEY and CDR2 is SMNVEV (reference sequence). V lost 4 bases, J lost 5 bases, and 15 bases lay in between. The CDR3 is 14 amino acids. The CDR3 protein is CASSWTAFPHEQYF. CDR3 in DNA: TGTGCCAGCAGTTGGACAGCTTTCCCCCACGAGCAGTACTTC.

V is TRBV15 and J is TRBJ1-1; no firm D call. V was trimmed by 7 bases and J by 7 bases, leaving 16 bases between them. This CDR3 has 13 amino acids. Germline V lookup: CDR1 LNHNV, CDR2 YYDKDF (reference sequence). The CDR3 region is CATKKRRESEAFF. The CDR3 DNA reads TGTGCCACCAAAAAACGGAGGGAGAGTGAAGCTTTCTTT. The full variable domain, its missing parts supplied by reference TRBV15 and TRBJ1-1, is DAMVIQNPRYQVTQFGKPVTLSCSQTLNHNVMYWYQQKSSQAPKLLFHYYDKDFNNEADTPDNFQSRRPNTSFCFLDIRSPGLGDTAMYLCATKKRRESEAFFGQGTRLTVV.

This chain joins TRBV28 and TRBJ2-1; D remains unclear. The CDR3 totals 12 residues. Germline CDR1 and CDR2: MDHEN and SYDVKM. The V gene lost 7 bases and the J gene lost 5 bases, with 9 bases spanning the gap. CDR3 sequence: CASMGPDNEQFF. DNA of the CDR3: TGTGCCAGCATGGGTCCCGACAATGAGCAGTTCTTC.

This sequence joins TRBV9 and TRBJ1-2; D perhaps matches TRBD1 (6 bases). The CDR3 has 14 residues. Germline CDR1 and CDR2: SGDLS and YYNGEE. V was shortened by 5 bases and J by 6 bases, with 17 bases between the two germline ends. The CDR3 DNA reads as TGTGCCAGCAGACCCTCGGGGGGCCTGCATGGCTACACCTTC. Translated: CASRPSGGLHGYTF.

Only one count was recorded for this clonotype. The V and J genes are TRBV6-2 or TRBV6-3 and TRBJ2-1, with TRBD1 matching 10 bases. Germline CDR1 is MNHEY and CDR2 is SVGEGT. The CDR3 is 13 amino acids. Unmatched junction bases numbered 3, after V lost 6 bases and J lost 7 bases. The CDR3 loop is CASSWDRGNEQFF. CDR3 coding DNA: TGTGCCAGCAGCTGGGACAGGGGAAATGAGCAGTTCTTC.

J is TRBJ2-4 and V is TRBV5-1; D remains unclear. Germline CDR1 reads SGHRS; CDR2 reads YFSETQ. With 3 bases removed from V and 0 bases from J, the gap between germline ends came to 7 bases. The length of the CDR3 is 14 residues. In nucleotides, the CDR3 is TGCGCCAGCAGCTACGACTTAGCCAAAAACATTCAGTACTTC. Residues: CASSYDLAKNIQYF.